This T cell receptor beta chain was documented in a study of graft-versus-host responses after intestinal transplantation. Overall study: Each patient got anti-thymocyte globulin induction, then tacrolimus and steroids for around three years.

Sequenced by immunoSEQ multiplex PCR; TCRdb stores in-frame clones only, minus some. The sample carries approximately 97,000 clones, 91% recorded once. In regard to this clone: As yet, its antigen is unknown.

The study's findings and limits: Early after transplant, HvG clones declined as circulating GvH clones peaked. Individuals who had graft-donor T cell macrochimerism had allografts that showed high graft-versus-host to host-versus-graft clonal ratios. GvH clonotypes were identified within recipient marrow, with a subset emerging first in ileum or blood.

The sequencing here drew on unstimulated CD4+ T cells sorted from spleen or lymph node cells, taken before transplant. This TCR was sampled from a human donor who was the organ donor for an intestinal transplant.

CDR3 DNA: TGTGCCAGCAGTGGTCGCTGGACAGGGAGGTATGAGCAGTTCTTC. Encoded protein: CASSGRWTGRYEQFF. This rearrangement joins TRBV28 to TRBJ2-1; 8 positions agree with TRBD1. Trimming took 5 bases from V and 8 from J; bases not matched to a gene: 11. Germline V CDR1 and CDR2: MDHEN, SYDVKM. The CDR3 spans 15 residues.